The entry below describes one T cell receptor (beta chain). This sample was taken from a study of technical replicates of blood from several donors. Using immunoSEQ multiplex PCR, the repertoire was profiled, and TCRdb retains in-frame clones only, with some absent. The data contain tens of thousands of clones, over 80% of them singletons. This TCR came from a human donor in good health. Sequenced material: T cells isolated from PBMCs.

Written as DNA, the CDR3 is TGTGCCAGCAGCGGGGCGGGTAGTTTAGCCTACGAGCAGTACTTC. This codes for CASSGAGSLAYEQYF. The gene calls are TRBV9 and TRBJ2-7; tentatively, D is TRBD2 (5 bases). CDR3 size: 15 residues. With 3 bases removed from V and 2 bases from J, the gap between germline ends came to 15 bases. Germline V gene lookup returns CDR1 SGDLS and CDR2 YYNGEE.